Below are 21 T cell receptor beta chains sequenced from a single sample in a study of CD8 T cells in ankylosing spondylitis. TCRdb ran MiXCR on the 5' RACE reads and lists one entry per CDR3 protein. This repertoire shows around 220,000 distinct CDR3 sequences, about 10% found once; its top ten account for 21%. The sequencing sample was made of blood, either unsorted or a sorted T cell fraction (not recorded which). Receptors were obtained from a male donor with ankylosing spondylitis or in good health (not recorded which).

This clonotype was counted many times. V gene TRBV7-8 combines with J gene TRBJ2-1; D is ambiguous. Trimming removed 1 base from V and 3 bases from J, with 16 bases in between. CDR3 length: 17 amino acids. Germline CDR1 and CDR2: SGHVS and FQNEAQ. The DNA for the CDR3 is TGTGCCAGCAGCTTAGGTATTGGTGTGGACCACTACAATGAGCAGTTCTTC. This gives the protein CASSLGIGVDHYNEQFF.

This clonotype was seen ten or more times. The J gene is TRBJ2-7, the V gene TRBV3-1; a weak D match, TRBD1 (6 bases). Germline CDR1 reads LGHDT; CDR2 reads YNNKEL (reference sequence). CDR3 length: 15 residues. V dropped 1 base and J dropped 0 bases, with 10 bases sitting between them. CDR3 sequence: CASSQGSGASYEQYF. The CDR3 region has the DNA TGTGCCAGCAGCCAAGGGTCAGGGGCCTCCTACGAGCAGTACTTC.

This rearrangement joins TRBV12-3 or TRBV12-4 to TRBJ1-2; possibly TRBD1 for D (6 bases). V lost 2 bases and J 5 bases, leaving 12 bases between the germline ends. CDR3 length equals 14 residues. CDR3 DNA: TGTGCCAGCAGTTTACAGCAGGGGCAGTATGGCTACACCTTC. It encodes CASSLQQGQYGYTF.

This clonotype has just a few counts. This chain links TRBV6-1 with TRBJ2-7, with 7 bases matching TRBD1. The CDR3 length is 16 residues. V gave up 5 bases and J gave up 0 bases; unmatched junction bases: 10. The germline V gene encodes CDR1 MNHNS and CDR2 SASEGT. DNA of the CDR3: TGTGCCAGCAGTCCAGGAAAGACAGGGAGCTCCTACGAGCAGTACTTC. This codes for CASSPGKTGSSYEQYF.

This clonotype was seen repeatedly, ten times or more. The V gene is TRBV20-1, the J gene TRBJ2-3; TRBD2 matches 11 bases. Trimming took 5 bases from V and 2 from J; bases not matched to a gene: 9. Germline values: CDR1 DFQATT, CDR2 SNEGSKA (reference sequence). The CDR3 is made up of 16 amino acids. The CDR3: CSAGKKTSGNTDTQYF. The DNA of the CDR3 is TGCAGTGCTGGAAAAAAGACTAGCGGGAACACAGATACGCAGTATTTT.

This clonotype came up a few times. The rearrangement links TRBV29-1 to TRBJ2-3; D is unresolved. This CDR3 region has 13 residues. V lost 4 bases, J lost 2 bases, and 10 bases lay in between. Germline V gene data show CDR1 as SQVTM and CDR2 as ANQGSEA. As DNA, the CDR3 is TGCAGCGTTGCGGGTCCCCTCACAGATACGCAGTATTTT. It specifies CSVAGPLTDTQYF.

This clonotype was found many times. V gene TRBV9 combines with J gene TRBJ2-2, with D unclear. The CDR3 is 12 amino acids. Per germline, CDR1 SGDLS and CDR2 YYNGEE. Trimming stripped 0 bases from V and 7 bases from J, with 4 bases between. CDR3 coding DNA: TGTGCCAGCAGCGTAGAGATCGGGGAGCTGTTTTTT. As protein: CASSVEIGELFF.

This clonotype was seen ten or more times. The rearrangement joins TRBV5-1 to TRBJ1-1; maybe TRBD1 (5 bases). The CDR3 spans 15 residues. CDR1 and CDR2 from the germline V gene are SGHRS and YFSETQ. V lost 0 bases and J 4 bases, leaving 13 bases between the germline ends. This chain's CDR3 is CASSLGWGGVTEAFF. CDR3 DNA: TGCGCCAGCAGCTTGGGGTGGGGGGGGGTCACTGAAGCTTTCTTT. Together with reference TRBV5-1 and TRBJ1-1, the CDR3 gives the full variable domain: KAGVTQTPRYLIKTRGQQVTLSCSPISGHRSVSWYQQTPGQGLQFLFEYFSETQRNKGNFPGRFSGRQFSNSRSEMNVSTLELGDSALYLCASSLGWGGVTEAFFGQGTRLTVV.

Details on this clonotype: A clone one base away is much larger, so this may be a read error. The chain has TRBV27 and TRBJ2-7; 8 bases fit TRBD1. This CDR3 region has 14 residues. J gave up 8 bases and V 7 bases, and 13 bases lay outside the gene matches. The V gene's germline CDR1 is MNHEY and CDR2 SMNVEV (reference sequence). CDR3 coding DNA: TGTGCCAGCAACCCACAGGGGGTGTCTTACCAGCAGTACTTC. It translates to CASNPQGVSYQQYF.

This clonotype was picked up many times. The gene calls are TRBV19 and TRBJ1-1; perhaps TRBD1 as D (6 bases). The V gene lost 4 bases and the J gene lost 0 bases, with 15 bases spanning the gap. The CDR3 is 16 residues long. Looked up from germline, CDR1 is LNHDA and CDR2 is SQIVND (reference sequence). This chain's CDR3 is CASSKPGEAMNTEAFF. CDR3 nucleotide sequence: TGTGCCAGTAGTAAACCAGGGGAGGCAATGAACACTGAAGCTTTCTTT. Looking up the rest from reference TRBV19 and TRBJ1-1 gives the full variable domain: DGGITQSPKYLFRKEGQNVTLSCEQNLNHDAMYWYRQDPGQGLRLIYYSQIVNDFQKGDIAEGYSVSREKKESFPLTVTSAQKNPTAFYLCASSKPGEAMNTEAFFGQGTRLTVV.

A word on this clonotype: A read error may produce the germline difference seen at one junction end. The chain's CDR3 is CACRTITNPGGGGYNEQFF. The CDR3, as DNA: TGTGCCTGCAGGACTATAACTAACCCAGGGGGTGGGGGCTACAATGAGCAGTTCTTC. The chain carries TRBV12-3 or TRBV12-4 and TRBJ2-1; a possible D gene is TRBD1 (7 bases). There are 19 residues in the CDR3.

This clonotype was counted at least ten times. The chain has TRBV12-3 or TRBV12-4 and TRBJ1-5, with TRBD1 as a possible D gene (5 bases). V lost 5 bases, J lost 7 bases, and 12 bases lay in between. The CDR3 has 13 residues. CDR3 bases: TGTGCCAGCAGTCCCTTCCAGGGACAGCCCCAGCATTTT. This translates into CASSPFQGQPQHF.

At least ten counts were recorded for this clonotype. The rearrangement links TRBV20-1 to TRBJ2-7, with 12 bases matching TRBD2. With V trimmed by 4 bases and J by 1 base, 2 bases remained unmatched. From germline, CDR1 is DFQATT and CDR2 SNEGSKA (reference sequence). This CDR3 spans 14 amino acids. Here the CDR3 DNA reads TGCAGTGCTACCGGACTAGCGGGGTCCTACGAGCAGTACTTC. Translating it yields CSATGLAGSYEQYF.

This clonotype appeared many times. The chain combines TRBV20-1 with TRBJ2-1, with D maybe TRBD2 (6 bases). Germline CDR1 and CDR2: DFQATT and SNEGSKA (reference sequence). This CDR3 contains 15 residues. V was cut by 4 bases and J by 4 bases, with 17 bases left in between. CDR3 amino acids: CSAIRGSQGYNEQFF. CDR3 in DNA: TGCAGTGCTATACGGGGGTCCCAGGGATACAATGAGCAGTTCTTC.

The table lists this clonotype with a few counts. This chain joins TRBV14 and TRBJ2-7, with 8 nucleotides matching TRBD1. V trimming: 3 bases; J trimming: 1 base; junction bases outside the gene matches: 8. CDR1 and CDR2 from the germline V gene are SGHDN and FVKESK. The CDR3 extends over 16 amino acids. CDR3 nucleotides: TGTGCCAGCAGCCAGTCTAGTCACAGGGGGTCCTACGAGCAGTACTTC. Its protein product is CASSQSSHRGSYEQYF.

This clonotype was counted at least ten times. CDR3 nucleotides: TGTGCCAGCAGCCAGCGGGGGGGGGCCGGTTCACCCCTCCACTTT. Translated, it gives CASSQRGGAGSPLHF. The V and J genes are TRBV7-9 and TRBJ1-6; D may be TRBD1 (6 bases). The CDR3 is made up of 15 amino acids. The germline V gene encodes CDR1 SEHNR and CDR2 FQNEAQ (reference sequence). The ends were cut back, 5 bases at V and 9 bases at J, with 17 bases in the middle.

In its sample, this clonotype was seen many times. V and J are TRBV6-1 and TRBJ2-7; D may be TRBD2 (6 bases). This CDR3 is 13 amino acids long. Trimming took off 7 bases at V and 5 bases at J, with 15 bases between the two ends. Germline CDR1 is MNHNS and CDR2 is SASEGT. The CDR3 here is CASTGLFPHEQYF. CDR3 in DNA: TGTGCCAGCACCGGACTATTTCCCCACGAGCAGTACTTC.

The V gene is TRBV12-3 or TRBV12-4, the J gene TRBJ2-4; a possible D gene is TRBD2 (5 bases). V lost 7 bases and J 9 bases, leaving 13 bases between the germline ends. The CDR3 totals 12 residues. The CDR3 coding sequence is TGTGCCAGCACCTTGACTAAGGGCATTCAGTACTTC. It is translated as CASTLTKGIQYF.

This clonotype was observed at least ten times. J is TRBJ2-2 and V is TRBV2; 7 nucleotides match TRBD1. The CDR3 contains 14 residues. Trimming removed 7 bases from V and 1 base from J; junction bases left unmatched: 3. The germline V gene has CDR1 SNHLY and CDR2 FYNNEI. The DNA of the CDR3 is TGTGCCAGCAAGACAGGGCTGAACACCGGGGAGCTGTTTTTT. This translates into CASKTGLNTGELFF.

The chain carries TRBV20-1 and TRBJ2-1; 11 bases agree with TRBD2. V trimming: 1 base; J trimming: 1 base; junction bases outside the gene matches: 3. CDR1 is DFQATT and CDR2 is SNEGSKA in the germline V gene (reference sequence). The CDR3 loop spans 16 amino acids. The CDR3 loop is CSARGGTSGSYNEQFF. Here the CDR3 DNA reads TGCAGTGCTAGAGGGGGGACTAGCGGATCCTACAATGAGCAGTTCTTC.

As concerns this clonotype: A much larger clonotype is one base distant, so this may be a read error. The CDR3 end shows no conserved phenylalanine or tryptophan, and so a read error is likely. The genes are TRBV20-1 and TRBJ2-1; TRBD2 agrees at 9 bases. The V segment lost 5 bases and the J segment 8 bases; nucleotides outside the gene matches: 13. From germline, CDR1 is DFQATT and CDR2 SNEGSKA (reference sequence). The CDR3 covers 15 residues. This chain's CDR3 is CSAQLGRGGLDEQFS. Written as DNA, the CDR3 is TGCAGTGCTCAACTAGGGCGGGGGGGCTTGGATGAGCAGTTCTCC.